The T cell receptor (beta chain) described here comes from a study of hypomethylating agent response in myelodysplastic syndrome (dated by TCRdb to the early 2020s). General notes on the study: The hypomethylating agent given was azacitidine in about 70% of the 11 patients and decitabine in 3 of 11 patients. Of the myelodysplastic syndrome patients in the cohort, 8 or 9 were male and 2 were female. TET2 mutation was identified most frequently, being present in 5 of 11 patients. Response was defined as complete response or hematologic improvement, and patients meeting neither criterion were classed as non-responders. On average the patients were 72.2 +/- 6.3 years old, and a diploid cytogenetic profile was seen most often. Six patients had a response of complete response or hematologic improvement, and a few patients did not respond.

Study-level results and caveats: Novel clonotypes appeared more often in responders, whereas non-responders had more contracted clonotypes after treatment. The shared GLIPH2 clusters might recognize novel MDS antigens, but this possibility was not confirmed and requires experimental validation. Only 11 patients were analyzed, so the study cohort was small. After hypomethylating agent treatment, no significant change in richness, rarefaction diversity or clonality was seen, either across all patients or within response groups. Because the healthy control donors and the MDS patients were not matched by age, the comparison between MDS and healthy samples could have been affected.

Libraries came from the immunoSEQ multiplex PCR assay. Sequencing was run at survey resolution with two replicates of approximately 200 ng each, for a total of approximately 400 ng of DNA per sample. Rearranged TCRB sequences in genomic DNA were detected with the hsTCRB kit, which uses multiplex PCR primers directed at V and J genes. In the first PCR, the CDR3 region was amplified for approximately 31 cycles with the QIAGEN Multiplex PCR Kit. A second PCR of approximately 8 cycles attached sample barcodes and Illumina adapters to each replicate. Pooled libraries were quantified with a QuantStudio 6 and the KAPA library quantification kit. Around 14 pM of pooled libraries was sequenced on an Illumina MiSeq using 156-cycle single-end reads and a 15-cycle index read. Regarding the original processing steps: Of roughly 170,000 unique clonotypes, roughly 1.8% were flagged by VDJdb annotation as previously reported viral-epitope-specific. Raw reads were processed into normalized, annotated TCRB repertoires with the immunoSEQ Data Assistant and immunoSEQ Analyzer. Clonotype analysis used the immunarch R package version 0.6.5 and BioAnalyzer. Every repertoire was downsampled to the clone count of the smallest repertoire before richness was estimated. Clonotypes were sorted into expanded, contracted or novel categories with Fisher's exact tests, where novel meant the clonotype had zero frequency before treatment. Significantly changed CDR3 beta sequences were clustered with GLIPH2 using simulation_depth=1000 and kmer_min_depth=3, and CDR3s shorter than five residues were excluded. In TCRdb, the immuneACCESS table is reduced to in-frame sequences with V and J assigned. These tables do not hold every clone; where another copy was compared, an unresolved V gene accounts for under half, and the others remain unexplained. Clone size and the V and J calls come from that table; the DNA yielded D and trimming. Present in this sample are about 4,700 clones, under 85% of which were seen just once. In total, the top ten clones hold under 25% of the sample.

V loses 6 bases, J loses 8 bases, and the germline ends lie 13 bases apart. Taken from cysteine to phenylalanine, the CDR3 has 11 residues. Only CDR3 DNA remains: 33 bases, in frame from the first base. For CDR1 and CDR2, the germline V gene (reference sequence) lists DFQATT and SNEGSKA. About this clone: Which antigen it targets is not known. No base quality values were provided; no much bigger clone lies one nucleotide off.

Bulk bone marrow was analyzed, and T-cell subsets were not sorted. Bone marrow from about a dozen myelodysplastic syndrome patients, collected before and after hypomethylating agent therapy, underwent immunosequencing of the TCR beta CDR3 regions. Each patient contributed a baseline bone marrow plus two to three bone marrows at different post-treatment timepoints for longitudinal repertoire tracking. Whole bone marrow served as the source for genomic DNA extraction, with DNA quality checked using TapeStation, NanoDrop OneC and PicoGreen assays. The TCR sequence derives from a human donor with myelodysplastic syndrome. The chain joins TRBV20-1 to TRBJ1-2; a weak D assignment points to TRBD1 (6 bases agree). The material was bone marrow, obtained before or after starting hypomethylating agent treatment for myelodysplastic syndrome (not recorded which). The encoded CDR3 is CSALQGSGYTF. The nucleotides read TGCAGTGCACTGCAGGGGTCGGGCTACACCTTC.